Listed here are 28 T cell receptor beta chains from one sample, sequenced in a study of blood T cell repertoires in COVID-19. Data came from immunoSEQ multiplex PCR; TCRdb stores just in-frame clones and leaves some out. The repertoire holds under 200,000 clones, with 70% to 85% as singletons. The specimen sequenced was PBMCs or T cells enriched from blood (not recorded which). All receptors derive from an older woman with acute COVID-19.

The chain uses TRBV18 and TRBJ1-3; no clear D gene. The CDR3 loop spans 16 amino acids. Germline V gives CDR1 KGHSH, CDR2 LQKENI. Trimming left V 2 bases short and J 1 base short, with 12 bases between. The CDR3 DNA is TGTGCCAGCTCACCAGCAACAGTTGGGTCTGGAAACACCATATATTTT. This translates into CASSPATVGSGNTIYF.

The chain carries TRBV6-4 and TRBJ1-2; 10 bases are shared with TRBD1. CDR1 is MRHNA, CDR2 SNTAGT, per germline. V lost 5 bases and J lost 7; bases outside the gene matches: 7. CDR3 length: 14 residues. CDR3 coding DNA: TGTGCCAGCAGTACCGGACAGGGGGGATTTGGCTACACCTTC. Translation gives CASSTGQGGFGYTF.

The rearrangement links TRBV11-2 to TRBJ2-5; D is uncertain. The CDR3 covers 12 residues. Trimming pared 3 bases from V and 4 bases from J, leaving 6 bases between. Germline V CDR1 and CDR2: SGHAT, FQNNGV. The CDR3 DNA reads TGTGCCAGCAGCTTGAGTCCAGAGACCCAGTACTTC. Its translation: CASSLSPETQYF. The whole variable domain, filled in from reference TRBV11-2 and TRBJ2-5, reads EAGVAQSPRYKIIEKRQSVAFWCNPISGHATLYWYQQILGQGPKLLIQFQNNGVVDDSQLPKDRFSAERLKGVDSTLKIQPAKLEDSAVYLCASSLSPETQYFGPGTRLLVL.

The rearrangement links TRBV7-2 to TRBJ1-5, with D possibly TRBD1 on 6 matching bases. CDR3 length: 13 residues. Trimming left V 5 bases short and J 4 bases short, with 9 bases between. Germline CDR1 and CDR2: SGHTA and FQGNSA. The CDR3: CASSGQLNQPQHF. In nucleotides, the CDR3 is TGTGCCAGCAGCGGACAGCTAAATCAGCCCCAGCATTTT.

The chain uses TRBV11-3 and TRBJ2-1, with 10 bases fitting TRBD1. V gave up 2 bases and J gave up 15 bases; unmatched junction bases: 7. The CDR3 runs to 13 residues. The germline CDR1 and CDR2 sequences are SGHNT and YENEEA. The CDR3 DNA reads TGTGCCAGCAGCTTAAACCCGGGACAGGGGCCGTTCTTC. The encoded protein is CASSLNPGQGPFF.

The V gene is TRBV28, the J gene TRBJ1-5; D gene ambiguous. Trimming took 7 bases from V and 7 from J, leaving 20 bases between them. In germline, CDR1 is MDHEN, CDR2 SYDVKM. This CDR3 spans 15 amino acids. The chain's CDR3 is CASISGEERKQPQHF. CDR3 nucleotide sequence: TGTGCCAGCATTTCGGGAGAGGAAAGGAAGCAGCCCCAGCATTTT.

The chain couples TRBV11-3 to TRBJ2-5, with TRBD1 identical over 7 bases. Unmatched junction bases numbered 9, after V lost 6 bases and J lost 5 bases. CDR3 length: 14 amino acids. The germline V gene has CDR1 SGHNT and CDR2 YENEEA. The CDR3 nucleotides are TGTGCCAGCAGTCAACAGGGGATTGGTGAGACCCAGTACTTC. This translates into CASSQQGIGETQYF.

A few counts support this clone. The V call is TRBV6-5, the J call TRBJ1-2; 10 bases fit TRBD1. Trimming took 4 bases from V and 5 from J; bases not matched to a gene: 7. This CDR3 has 15 residues. CDR1 and CDR2 (germline): MNHEY, SVGAGI. In DNA, the CDR3 is TGTGCCAGCAGTTCCCTGACAGGGGGCACTTATGGCTACACCTTC. Amino acid sequence: CASSSLTGGTYGYTF.

The chain recombines TRBV15 with TRBJ2-5; 9 positions agree with TRBD1. The V and J ends lost 5 bases and 5 bases, in that order; junction bases with no gene match: 6. The CDR3 totals 14 residues. Germline V gene lookup returns CDR1 LNHNV and CDR2 YYDKDF (reference sequence). The CDR3 nucleotides read TGTGCCACCAGCGGGGGGGGACAGGGCGAGACCCAGTACTTC. It translates to CATSGGGQGETQYF.

The chain employs TRBV10-3 and TRBJ2-7; a weak D match, TRBD1 (5 bases). In germline, CDR1 is ENHRY, CDR2 SYGVKD. V was pared by 4 bases and J by 4 bases, with 11 bases between. The CDR3 covers 13 residues. Here the CDR3 DNA reads TGTGCCATCAGTGCGGACACCAGTTACGAGCAGTACGTC. This codes for CAISADTSYEQYV.

This chain connects TRBV6-4 to TRBJ2-1, with TRBD1 matching over 7 bases. Germline loops: CDR1 MRHNA, CDR2 SNTAGT. The V gene end was trimmed by 2 bases and the J gene end by 4 bases; junction bases not matched to a gene: 5. The CDR3 length is 15 residues. CDR3 amino acids: CASSDNRGSYNEQFF. CDR3 DNA: TGTGCCAGCAGTGACAACAGGGGTTCGTACAATGAGCAGTTCTTC.

This clone was observed a single time. The chain couples TRBV7-2 to TRBJ2-2, with 8 bases lining up with TRBD2. This CDR3 has 16 amino acids. CDR1 is SGHTA and CDR2 is FQGNSA in the germline V gene. Unmatched junction bases numbered 9, after V lost 5 bases and J lost 4 bases. CDR3 loop: CASSKSGGAVTGELFF. Written as DNA, the CDR3 is TGTGCCAGCAGCAAAAGCGGGGGCGCGGTCACCGGGGAGCTGTTTTTT.

This rearrangement joins TRBV7-2 to TRBJ1-2, with 9 nucleotides matching TRBD1. Germline V lookup: CDR1 SGHTA, CDR2 FQGNSA. The length of the CDR3 is 13 residues. After removal of 5 bases from V and 7 bases from J, the junction contained 5 bases not matched to a gene. The CDR3, as DNA: TGTGCCAGCAGCGAGGGACAGGGCGGTGGCTACACCTTC. Protein: CASSEGQGGGYTF.

This sequence joins TRBV19 and TRBJ1-2, with a weak D call TRBD1 (6 bases). Per the germline V gene, CDR1 is LNHDA and CDR2 is SQIVND (reference sequence). With 5 bases removed from V and 3 bases from J, the gap between germline ends came to 22 bases. The CDR3 totals 17 residues. CDR3 sequence: CASSPLAGTPGDYGYTF. DNA for the CDR3: TGTGCCAGTAGTCCCCTCGCAGGGACACCCGGGGACTATGGCTACACCTTC.

The V call is TRBV27, the J call TRBJ2-3; D call uncertain. Germline CDR1 is MNHEY and CDR2 is SMNVEV (reference sequence). The germline V and J ends were trimmed by 4 bases and 0 bases, with 20 bases remaining between them. This CDR3 has 18 amino acids. The CDR3 reads CASSSPQWAPSSTDTQYF. For the CDR3, the DNA is TGTGCCAGCAGTTCGCCCCAATGGGCACCGTCTAGCACAGATACGCAGTATTTT.

This chain links TRBV18 with TRBJ2-2; D may be TRBD2 (6 bases). The CDR3 is 16 amino acids. Per the germline V gene, CDR1 is KGHSH and CDR2 is LQKENI. V lost 2 bases and J lost 5, with 15 bases in between. The CDR3 reads CASSPAGLAGTGELFF. CDR3 nucleotide sequence: TGTGCCAGCTCACCAGCGGGACTGGCAGGGACCGGGGAGCTGTTTTTT.

This clone was found a few times. The chain recombines TRBV19 with TRBJ1-5, with D perhaps matching TRBD1 (6 bases). Germline V lookup: CDR1 LNHDA, CDR2 SQIVND (reference sequence). V was shortened by 6 bases and J by 2 bases, with 11 bases between the two germline ends. CDR3 length: 14 residues. The CDR3 bases are TGTGCCAGTAGACAGGGTAAGGGCAATCAGCCCCAGCATTTT. It encodes CASRQGKGNQPQHF.

The rearrangement links TRBV2 to TRBJ1-6, with 10 bases that match TRBD1. This CDR3 spans 15 amino acids. With 6 bases clipped from V and 7 bases from J, the junction kept 6 bases outside the gene matches. Germline V lookup: CDR1 SNHLY, CDR2 FYNNEI. The CDR3 DNA reads as TGTGCCAGCAGGGGGACAGGGGAGAAAAATTCACCCCTCCACTTT. This encodes CASRGTGEKNSPLHF.

The chain employs TRBV3-1 (or the pseudogene TRBV3-2) and TRBJ2-7; TRBD2 aligns across 12 bases. The junction had 6 bases not matched to a gene; V was cut back by 0 bases and J by 6 bases. The CDR3 has 16 amino acids. CDR1 LGHDT and CDR2 YNNKEL come from the germline V gene (reference sequence). DNA for the CDR3: TGTGCCAGCAGCCAAGATCGGCTAGCGGGAGGGGGCGAGCAGTACTTC. It is translated as CASSQDRLAGGGEQYF.

The chain is built from TRBV9 and TRBJ2-1; the D gene is possibly TRBD1 (6 bases). Deletions cut 0 bases from V and 9 bases from J, with 16 bases between. CDR3 length equals 15 residues. Looked up from germline, CDR1 is SGDLS and CDR2 is YYNGEE. The CDR3 DNA reads TGTGCCAGCAGCGTAGACAGGGTAGGTTGGGCTGAGCAGTTCTTC. Translation gives CASSVDRVGWAEQFF.

The chain is built from TRBV16 and TRBJ1-2; D is uncertain. V lost 0 bases and J 1 base, leaving 9 bases between the germline ends. CDR1 is KGHSY and CDR2 is FQNENV in the germline V gene. The CDR3 runs to 15 residues. The CDR3 reads CASSQSGRVNYGYTF. Written as DNA, the CDR3 is TGTGCCAGCAGCCAATCGGGCCGAGTTAACTATGGCTACACCTTC.

V gene TRBV4-1 combines with J gene TRBJ2-5; 9 nucleotides agree with TRBD2. The germline CDR1 and CDR2 sequences are MGHRA and YSYEKL. The CDR3 has 19 residues. J lost 4 bases, V lost 2 bases, and 17 bases had no gene match. CDR3 region: CASSQLTAGGREVRETQYF. The CDR3 nucleotides read TGCGCCAGCAGCCAATTAACCGCGGGGGGGCGGGAGGTGCGAGAGACCCAGTACTTC.

This clone has a handful of counts. CDR3 residues: CASSSPGQGANQPQHF. The CDR3 nucleotides are TGTGCCAGCAGCTCACCGGGACAGGGGGCCAATCAGCCCCAGCATTTT. The chain recombines TRBV7-2 with TRBJ1-5; 12 nucleotides align to TRBD1. The CDR3 totals 16 residues. From germline, CDR1 is SGHTA and CDR2 FQGNSA. V lost 4 bases, J lost 3 bases, and 4 bases stayed unmatched.

The genes are TRBV7-2 and TRBJ2-7, with TRBD1 identical over 11 bases. With V trimmed by 1 base and J by 4 bases, 6 bases remained unmatched. This CDR3 spans 16 amino acids. Germline V gene data show CDR1 as SGHTA and CDR2 as FQGNSA. The CDR3: CASSLVGQGARYEQYF. In DNA form, the CDR3 reads TGTGCCAGCAGCTTAGTTGGACAGGGGGCGCGGTACGAGCAGTACTTC. The full variable domain, in which reference TRBV7-2 and TRBJ2-7 provide the parts outside the CDR3, is GAGVSQSPSNKVTEKGKDVELRCDPISGHTALYWYRQSLGQGLEFLIYFQGNSAPDKSGLPSDRFSAERTGGSVSTLTIQRTQQEDSAVYLCASSLVGQGARYEQYFGPGTRLTVT.

The chain carries TRBV19 and TRBJ1-2; 11 nucleotides line up with TRBD1. Germline V gene data show CDR1 as LNHDA and CDR2 as SQIVND (reference sequence). The trim removed 4 bases at V and 8 bases at J, leaving 3 bases unmatched. This CDR3 is built from 13 residues. CDR3 residues: CASSTGQGAGYTF. The CDR3, as DNA: TGTGCCAGTAGTACCGGACAGGGGGCAGGCTACACCTTC.

This clone has just one count. This sequence joins TRBV27 and TRBJ2-3; D call uncertain. The V end lost 5 bases, the J end lost 0 bases, and 12 bases lay between the germline ends. Germline V gene lookup returns CDR1 MNHEY and CDR2 SMNVEV (reference sequence). There are 15 residues in the CDR3. The CDR3 is CASSKTPPSTDTQYF. As DNA, the CDR3 is TGTGCCAGCAGTAAAACTCCCCCGAGCACAGATACGCAGTATTTT.

The rearrangement joins TRBV18 to TRBJ1-6; D is ambiguous. V was trimmed by 3 bases and J by 3 bases, leaving 9 bases between them. The CDR3 runs 15 residues. The germline V gene encodes CDR1 KGHSH and CDR2 LQKENI. CDR3 nucleotide sequence: TGTGCCAGCTCACCGGGAGAGGGCTATAATTCACCCCTCCACTTT. Translating gives CASSPGEGYNSPLHF.

The J gene is TRBJ2-5, the V gene TRBV10-1; TRBD2 is a possible D gene (5 bases). V gave up 9 bases and J gave up 7 bases, with 12 bases separating them. Germline CDR1 is WNHNN and CDR2 is SYGVQD (reference sequence). The CDR3 is 11 residues long. CDR3: CAREVLLTQYF. CDR3 sequence (DNA): TGCGCCAGGGAGGTCCTTCTGACCCAGTACTTC.